The 27 T cell receptor beta chains in this list originate from one sample, sequenced in a study (dated by TCRdb to about 2015). Library prep was done by 5' RACE. TCRdb shows the sequencer as Illumina MiSeq. TCRdb reprocessing: public reads trimmed at Q25 with fastp, clones called with MiXCR, in-frame beta chains kept. Rows are unified per CDR3 protein, each entry keeping the most common DNA and genes. This sample has some 31,000 distinct CDR3 sequences in its table, and roughly 24% of those were observed once. Clones ranked in the top ten supply roughly 4% of the sample. Sequencing input: naive CD4+ T cells sorted from a lymph node. What the cell subset or site label conveys for this sample: naive CD4+ T cells, CD4+CD45RA+CD25-. The origin of the receptors is a female donor with breast cancer.

For this clonotype: Since a much larger clone is just one base distant, this may be a read error. The gene calls are TRBV5-6 and TRBJ2-3; the D gene is possibly TRBD2 (6 bases). Germline CDR1 is SGHDT and CDR2 is YYEEEE. This CDR3 comprises 17 residues. Trimming removed 0 bases from V and 2 bases from J, with 16 bases in between. The CDR3 nucleotides read TGTGCCAGCAGCTTGGTTAGCTCTTCGGGAGACACAGATACGCAGTATTTT. Translation: CASSLVSSSGDTDTQYF.

The count of this clonotype is one. A much larger clone differs from this one at a single base, so this may be a read error. CDR3 DNA sequence: TGCAGTGTTAGAGATCCCCTTTGGGGGTCCAATCAGCCCCAGCATTTT. This codes for CSVRDPLWGSNQPQHF. The chain employs TRBV20-1 and TRBJ1-5; TRBD1 might be the D (5 bases). The CDR3 is 16 amino acids. CDR1 and CDR2 (germline): DFQATT, SNEGSKA (reference sequence).

This clonotype has at least ten counts. This chain joins TRBV5-6 and TRBJ2-3; D is tentatively TRBD1 or TRBD2 (6 bases each). CDR1 and CDR2 from the germline V gene are SGHDT and YYEEEE. Trimming stripped 5 bases from V and 7 bases from J, with 20 bases between. The CDR3 extends over 15 amino acids. The CDR3, as DNA: TGTGCCAGCAGTTCCTTCCCGGGGGCGGGGAATACGCAGTATTTT. Translating gives CASSSFPGAGNTQYF.

V and J are TRBV29-1 and TRBJ2-5, with D possibly being TRBD2 (7 bases). The germline V gene encodes CDR1 SQVTM and CDR2 ANQGSEA. The CDR3 contains 12 residues. Trimming removed 7 bases from V and 5 bases from J, with 14 bases in between. DNA of the CDR3: TGCAGCGCGGCGTCGGGGGGCGAGACCCAGTACTTC. Translated, it gives CSAASGGETQYF.

This clonotype was counted a single time. The rearrangement uses TRBV5-1 and TRBJ2-2, with D perhaps matching TRBD2 (7 bases). CDR1 and CDR2 (germline): SGHRS, YFSETQ. Trimming stripped 4 bases from V and 3 bases from J, with 16 bases between. The CDR3 covers 16 residues. The CDR3 region has the DNA TGCGCCAGCAGCGGGGGGAGGGGGAGAGACACCGGGGAGCTGTTTTTT. Encoded protein: CASSGGRGRDTGELFF.

The V gene is TRBV4-1, the J gene TRBJ2-6; maybe TRBD1 (6 bases). Looked up from germline, CDR1 is MGHRA and CDR2 is YSYEKL. The CDR3 spans 15 residues. V shed 4 bases and J shed 3 bases, with 10 bases lying between them. In DNA, the CDR3 is TGCGCCAGCAGCCCACAGGGCGGTGGGGCCAACGTCCTGACTTTC. It translates to CASSPQGGGANVLTF.

This clonotype was detected a few times. The chain uses TRBV5-1 and TRBJ2-7; 8 positions agree with TRBD1. The CDR3 totals 13 residues. The trim removed 0 bases at V and 5 bases at J, leaving 1 base unmatched. Germline V gives CDR1 SGHRS, CDR2 YFSETQ. The CDR3 sequence is CASSLAGGHEQYF. CDR3 DNA: TGCGCCAGCAGCTTGGCAGGGGGCCACGAGCAGTACTTC.

This clonotype was counted between two and nine times. The rearrangement links TRBV5-1 to TRBJ2-2; TRBD1 matches at 7 bases. The CDR3 has 15 residues. Germline CDR1 SGHRS, CDR2 YFSETQ. V shed 0 bases, J shed 2 bases, and the junction held 1 base outside the gene matches. CDR3 loop: CASSLGDSNTGELFF. DNA of the CDR3: TGCGCCAGCAGCTTGGGGGACAGTAACACCGGGGAGCTGTTTTTT.

In this sample, this clonotype turned up many times. This chain uses TRBV7-2 with TRBJ2-3; no clear D. The germline V gene encodes CDR1 SGHTA and CDR2 FQGNSA. V was cut by 3 bases and J by 6 bases, with 10 bases left in between. There are 13 residues in the CDR3. CDR3 sequence reads: CASSFRASDTQYF. CDR3 DNA sequence: TGTGCCAGCAGCTTCAGAGCCTCTGATACGCAGTATTTT.

With respect to this clonotype: Germline is not matched at one junction end, which may reflect a read error. The chain is built from TRBV20-1 and TRBJ2-7; D might be TRBD2 (6 bases). This CDR3 is built from 12 residues. The V gene's germline CDR1 is DFQATT and CDR2 SNEGSKA (reference sequence). The CDR3 region has the DNA TGCAGTGCTAGACAGGGAGGCTACGAGCAGCACTTC. This encodes CSARQGGYEQHF.

As regards this clonotype: Given the absence of the conserved phenylalanine or tryptophan at the CDR3 end, a read error is likely. V and J are TRBV12-3 or TRBV12-4 and TRBJ1-1; 7 nucleotides match TRBD1. V dropped 6 bases and J dropped 4; count of bases not matched to a gene: 5. CDR3 length: 13 residues. The CDR3 here is CASRRGRVTEAFS. The CDR3 nucleotides are TGTGCCAGCAGAAGGGGGCGCGTCACTGAAGCTTTCTCT.

This clonotype was counted between two and nine times. The genes are TRBV12-2 and TRBJ2-1; no DNA check was done on the table's D call, TRBD2. TRBV12-2 is marked as a pseudogene. The CDR3 has 18 amino acids. The CDR3, as DNA: TGTGCAAGTCGCTTAGAGAGTGCCGGGACTAGCCGAGACAATGAGCAGTTCTTC. It encodes CASRLESAGTSRDNEQFF.

The chain couples TRBV7-9 to TRBJ2-7; D is tentatively TRBD1 or TRBD2 (5 bases each). The CDR3 has 13 amino acids. Germline CDR1 is SEHNR and CDR2 is FQNEAQ (reference sequence). Trimming pared 5 bases from V and 1 base from J, leaving 9 bases between. CDR3 region: CASSRDGSYEQYF. The CDR3 DNA is TGTGCCAGCAGCCGGGACGGATCCTACGAGCAGTACTTC.

This clonotype was seen repeatedly, ten times or more. This chain joins TRBV15 and TRBJ1-2; D might be TRBD1 (6 bases). The CDR3 totals 15 residues. Trimming stripped 0 bases from V and 7 bases from J, with 15 bases between. Germline CDR1 and CDR2: LNHNV and YYDKDF (reference sequence). This CDR3 is CATSRERGAQAGYTF. CDR3 DNA: TGTGCCACCAGCAGAGAACGGGGGGCGCAGGCTGGCTACACCTTC. The entire variable domain, with the rest obtained from reference TRBV15 and TRBJ1-2, is as follows: DAMVIQNPRYQVTQFGKPVTLSCSQTLNHNVMYWYQQKSSQAPKLLFHYYDKDFNNEADTPDNFQSRRPNTSFCFLDIRSPGLGDTAMYLCATSRERGAQAGYTFGSGTRLTVV.

With regard to this clonotype: At one of its ends the junction is not consistent with the germline gene, which may arise from a read error. The chain combines TRBV4-1 with TRBJ1-2; the match to TRBD1 covers 7 bases. CDR3 length: 17 residues. Looked up from germline, CDR1 is MGHRA and CDR2 is YSYEKL. The CDR3, as DNA: TGCGCCAGCAGCCAAGATACAACAGGGGTGGCTAACCATGGCTACACCTTC. It is translated as CASSQDTTGVANHGYTF.

The chain employs TRBV9 and TRBJ2-1, with TRBD1 as a possible D gene (6 bases). V was shortened by 3 bases and J by 7 bases, with 20 bases between the two germline ends. In germline, CDR1 is SGDLS, CDR2 YYNGEE. CDR3 length: 16 residues. DNA of the CDR3: TGTGCCAGCAGCGCTAATATACGACAGGTTGGAAATGAGCAGTTCTTC. This codes for CASSANIRQVGNEQFF.

In the case of this clonotype: This may stem from a read error, because a much larger clone lies one nucleotide away. Likely a read error: the CDR3 ends without its conserved phenylalanine or tryptophan. No DNA is shown, since the ends of the CDR3 on it are uncertain; the CDR3 is the one TCRdb lists. CDR3 region: CASSAITGVGSFL. The rearrangement uses TRBV4-1 and TRBJ2-1; TRBD1 is the table's D call, not checked against the DNA. 13 amino acids form the CDR3, both terminal residues included. Per the germline V gene, CDR1 is MGHRA and CDR2 is YSYEKL.

Notes on this clonotype: No conserved phenylalanine or tryptophan is present at the end of the CDR3, so a read error is the likely explanation. This sequence joins TRBV5-1 and TRBJ2-1, with TRBD2 matching over 11 bases. Germline trimming cut 4 bases from V and 2 bases from J; bases unmatched to any gene: 5. The CDR3 length is 16 residues. Looked up from germline, CDR1 is SGHRS and CDR2 is YFSETQ. Here the CDR3 reads CASSITSGGTYNEQFI. CDR3 nucleotide sequence: TGCGCCAGCAGCATTACTAGCGGGGGAACCTACAATGAGCAGTTCATC.

Only a few counts were recorded for this clonotype. V gene TRBV20-1 combines with J gene TRBJ2-7; 7 bases agree with TRBD1. This CDR3 spans 13 amino acids. J gave up 11 bases and V 1 base, and 11 bases lay outside the gene matches. Germline loops: CDR1 DFQATT, CDR2 SNEGSKA (reference sequence). CDR3: CSARGRQGALEYF. The DNA of the CDR3 is TGCAGTGCTAGAGGTAGACAGGGTGCTTTGGAGTACTTC.

This clonotype was seen a few times. The chain couples TRBV20-1 to TRBJ2-5; D uncertain. Trimming shortened V by 3 bases and J by 5 bases, and 13 bases separated the two germline ends. CDR1 DFQATT and CDR2 SNEGSKA come from the germline V gene (reference sequence). The CDR3 is made up of 13 amino acids. CDR3 sequence: CSARRPQMETQYF. The CDR3 DNA follows: TGCAGTGCTAGGCGCCCACAGATGGAGACCCAGTACTTC.

This chain joins TRBV11-2 and TRBJ2-5; D is ambiguous. This CDR3 has 14 amino acids. Trimming left V 4 bases short and J 5 bases short, with 14 bases between. Germline CDR1 SGHAT, CDR2 FQNNGV. CDR3 sequence reads: CASSSLTLMETQYF. The CDR3 DNA sequence: TGTGCCAGCAGCTCCCTCACCCTGATGGAGACCCAGTACTTC.

Details on this clonotype: The junction does not match germline at one end; this may be a read error. The chain links TRBV4-1 to TRBJ2-2; 9 bases agree with TRBD2. The CDR3 consists of 15 residues. CDR1 and CDR2 from the germline V gene are MGHRA and YSYEKL. The CDR3, as DNA: TGCGCCAGCAGCCGACTAGCGGCGAACACCGGGGGGCTGTTTTTT. This sequence encodes CASSRLAANTGGLFF.

This clonotype was observed a handful of times. The J gene is TRBJ1-2, the V gene TRBV20-1; TRBD1 matches at 7 bases. With V trimmed by 5 bases and J by 4 bases, 10 bases remained unmatched. The germline gives CDR1 DFQATT, CDR2 SNEGSKA (reference sequence). This CDR3 contains 14 residues. The CDR3 loop reads CSASRQGPLYGYTF. The CDR3 bases are TGCAGTGCTTCTCGACAGGGCCCCCTCTATGGCTACACCTTC.

Regarding this clonotype: This may arise from a read error, as a much more abundant clone is one base away. V and J are TRBV5-8 and TRBJ2-1; the D is unclear. Germline CDR1 is SGHTS and CDR2 is YDEGEE. The CDR3 is 15 amino acids. The CDR3 nucleotides read TGTGCCAGCAGCACATTATCCAGCTCCTACAATGAGCAGTCCTTC. It yields the protein CASSTLSSSYNEQSF.

The CDR3 nucleotides read TGCAGTGCTAGACTGCCCGAGCAGGGGGATAGTGAAGCTTTCTTT. Its protein is CSARLPEQGDSEAFF. The chain couples TRBV20-1 to TRBJ1-1; 7 bases are shared with TRBD1. The ends lost 2 bases at V and 7 bases at J; junction bases unmatched: 13. Germline CDR1 reads DFQATT; CDR2 reads SNEGSKA (reference sequence). The CDR3 runs 15 residues.

A few counts support this clonotype. This rearrangement joins TRBV12-3 or TRBV12-4 to TRBJ1-1; tentatively, D is TRBD1 (5 bases). The CDR3 spans 13 residues. The ends were cut back, 6 bases at V and 0 bases at J, with 8 bases in the middle. The CDR3 here is CASSSQVNTEAFF. CDR3 in DNA: TGTGCCAGCAGCTCACAGGTGAACACTGAAGCTTTCTTT.

This clonotype is medium-sized by share. The gene calls are TRBV6-5 and TRBJ1-5; D perhaps matches TRBD1 (6 bases). This CDR3 is 15 amino acids long. The germline CDR1 and CDR2 sequences are MNHEY and SVGAGI. Trimming pared 5 bases from V and 0 bases from J, leaving 11 bases between. The CDR3 is CASSRTVNSNQPQHF. The DNA for the CDR3 is TGTGCCAGCAGTCGGACAGTCAATAGCAATCAGCCCCAGCATTTT.